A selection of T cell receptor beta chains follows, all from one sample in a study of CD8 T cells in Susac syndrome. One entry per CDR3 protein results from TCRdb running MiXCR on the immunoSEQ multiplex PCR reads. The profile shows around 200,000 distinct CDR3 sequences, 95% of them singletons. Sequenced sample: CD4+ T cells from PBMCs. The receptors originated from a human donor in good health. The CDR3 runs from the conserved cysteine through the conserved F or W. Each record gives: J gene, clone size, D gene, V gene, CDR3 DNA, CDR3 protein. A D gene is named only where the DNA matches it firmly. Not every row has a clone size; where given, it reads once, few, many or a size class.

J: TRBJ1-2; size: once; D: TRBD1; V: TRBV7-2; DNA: TGTGCCAGCAGCGGCCGGGACAGGGGTGGCTACACCTTC; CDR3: CASSGRDRGGYTF
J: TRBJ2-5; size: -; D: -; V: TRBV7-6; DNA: TGTGCCAGCAGCTGGAGACATGACCAAGAGACCCAGTACTTC; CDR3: CASSWRHDQETQYF
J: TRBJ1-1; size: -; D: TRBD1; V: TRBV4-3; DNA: TGCGCCAGCAGCCAAGGGACAGGGGGCAGCGCGAACACTGAAGCTTTCTTT; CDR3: CASSQGTGGSANTEAFF
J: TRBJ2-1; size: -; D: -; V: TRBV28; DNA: TGTGCCAGCAGTTTAAGCCTGGGCGGGAAAAATGAGCAGTTCTTC; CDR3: CASSLSLGGKNEQFF
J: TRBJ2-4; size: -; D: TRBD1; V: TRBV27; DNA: TGTGCCAGCAGTTACAAAACAGGGGCTGGGGCCAAAAACATTCAGTACTTC; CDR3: CASSYKTGAGAKNIQYF
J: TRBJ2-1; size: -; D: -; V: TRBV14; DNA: TGTGCCAGCAGCCAAGCAGGACGCCTCACGGAGCAGTTCTTC; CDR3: CASSQAGRLTEQFF
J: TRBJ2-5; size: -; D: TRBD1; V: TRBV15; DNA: TGTGCCACCAGCAGAGGGATCGACAGGGGAGTAGAGACCCAGTACTTC; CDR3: CATSRGIDRGVETQYF
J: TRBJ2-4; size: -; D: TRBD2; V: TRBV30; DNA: TGTGCCTTCCGAGTACCGGGAGGGGGCAAAAACATTCAGTACTTC; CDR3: CAFRVPGGGKNIQYF
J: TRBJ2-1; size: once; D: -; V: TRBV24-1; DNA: TGTGCCACCAGTGACCCACTAGCCGACCTAAATAATGAGCAGTTCTTC; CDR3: CATSDPLADLNNEQFF
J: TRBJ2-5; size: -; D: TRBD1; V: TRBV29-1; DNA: TGCAGCGTTGAAGATACAGGGGCAGAGACCCAGTACTTC; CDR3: CSVEDTGAETQYF
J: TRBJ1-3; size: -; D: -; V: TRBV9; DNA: TGTGCCAGCAGCGTAGGTTCAGGTGTCTCTGGAAACACCATATATTTT; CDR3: CASSVGSGVSGNTIYF
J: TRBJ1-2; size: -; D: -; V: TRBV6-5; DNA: TGTGCCAGCAGTCCCCTCCAGACAGTATATGGCTACACCTTC; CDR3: CASSPLQTVYGYTF
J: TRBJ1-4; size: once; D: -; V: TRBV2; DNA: TGTGCCAGCAGTGGTAATGAAAAACTGTTTTTT; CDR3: CASSGNEKLFF
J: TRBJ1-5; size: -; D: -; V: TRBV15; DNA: TGTGCCACCAGCAGAGATCTCGGGCACAGCAATCAGCCCCAGCATTTT; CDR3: CATSRDLGHSNQPQHF
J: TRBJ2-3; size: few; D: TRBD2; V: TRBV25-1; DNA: TGTGCCAGCAGTCCTAGCGGGGGGGCTAGAGATACGCAGTATTTT; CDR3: CASSPSGGARDTQYF
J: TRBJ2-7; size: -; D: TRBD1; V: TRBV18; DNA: TGTGCCAGCTCACCAGGGAGACAGGGCTACGAGCAGTACTTC; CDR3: CASSPGRQGYEQYF
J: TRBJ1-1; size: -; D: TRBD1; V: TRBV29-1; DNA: TGCAGCGTTGGAAGACGGGACAGGGGGAGTCTTACTGAAGCTTTCTTT; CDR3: CSVGRRDRGSLTEAFF
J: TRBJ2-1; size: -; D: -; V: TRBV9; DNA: TGTGCCAGCAGCGTAGCTTCCCGAGATTTGGGTAGCGGATACAATGAGCAGTTCTTC; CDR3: CASSVASRDLGSGYNEQFF
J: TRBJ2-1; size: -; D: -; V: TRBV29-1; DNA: TGCAGCGTAGCACCGACAGCCGAAGAGGTCCCGGTAGCCTCCTACAATGAGCAGTTCTTC; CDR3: CSVAPTAEEVPVASYNEQFF
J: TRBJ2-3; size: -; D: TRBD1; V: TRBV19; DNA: TGTGCCAGTAGTACCACAGGGGTCGACACAGATACGCAGTATTTT; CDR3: CASSTTGVDTDTQYF